The clone carrying this T cell receptor (beta chain) was seen only once. The antigen is undetermined. The data belong to a study of radiation and T cells in renal cell carcinoma. Study context: Nephrectomy followed 15 Gy stereotactic body radiation by 4 weeks.

Whole-study findings and limits: Pretreatment tumor biopsies were lacking, so baseline clonotypes are unknown. In blood, top tumor clones expanded by 2 weeks, shrinking by 4.

As to time point: blood 2 weeks post-SBRT. Treatment: 15 Gy SBRT to primary tumor, nephrectomy 4 weeks later. Blood was sampled at baseline, 2 weeks and 4 weeks after SBRT. Some clones are missing from TCRdb's copy, which holds only in-frame ones; the method was immunoSEQ multiplex PCR. The sample consists of roughly 150,000 clones, roughly 87% of them appearing once. V dropped 0 bases and J dropped 2 bases, with 10 bases sitting between them. This CDR3 contains 15 residues. The germline V gene encodes CDR1 SGHAT and CDR2 FQNNGV. This TCR came from a woman aged 45-59 years with renal cell carcinoma. Source: blood, taken from a patient whose treatment included radiotherapy and nephrectomy. The chain combines TRBV11-2 with TRBJ2-5; TRBD1 is a possible D gene (5 bases). CDR3 region: CASSLDTAGQETQYF. The CDR3 coding sequence is TGTGCCAGCAGCTTAGATACGGCAGGGCAAGAGACCCAGTACTTC.